The 25 T cell receptor beta chains listed next were all sequenced from one sample in a study of T cells in Graves' hyperthyroidism and ophthalmopathy. Amplification of TCR beta CDR3 regions was performed using RNA transcripts as template. Researchers ran a first-round RT-PCR on the TCR CDR3 using the HTBI primer set. TCRdb reprocessed the multiplex PCR reads with MiXCR, giving one entry per CDR3 protein. The repertoire holds a few hundred thousand distinct CDR3 sequences, with over 11% as singletons. Sequences were obtained from blood. The source is a young woman with Graves' hyperthyroidism that later progressed to Graves' ophthalmopathy.

This clonotype was recorded at least ten times. This chain links TRBV12-5 with TRBJ1-5; unclear D gene. V dropped 0 bases and J dropped 0 bases, with 18 bases sitting between them. Per the germline V gene, CDR1 is LGHNT and CDR2 is FRNRAP. The CDR3 length is 19 residues. The chain's CDR3 is CASGLVLVPSENSNQPQHF. The CDR3 DNA follows: TGTGCTAGTGGTTTGGTATTGGTCCCCTCGGAGAATAGCAATCAGCCCCAGCATTTT. The full variable domain, completed using reference TRBV12-5 and TRBJ1-5, is DARVTQTPRHKVTEMGQEVTMRCQPILGHNTVFWYRQTMMQGLELLAYFRNRAPLDDSGMPKDRFSAEMPDATLATLKIQPSEPRDSAVYFCASGLVLVPSENSNQPQHFGDGTRLSIL.

V is TRBV7-2 and J is TRBJ2-7; the D call may be TRBD1 or TRBD2 (6 bases each). Per germline, CDR1 SGHTA and CDR2 FQGNSA. V was pared by 1 base and J by 3 bases, with 13 bases between. The CDR3 runs to 15 residues. The CDR3 here is CASSLEGGGYYEQYF. The CDR3 DNA is TGTGCCAGCAGCTTAGAGGGGGGCGGTTACTACGAGCAGTACTTC.

This clonotype was seen at least ten times. This chain uses TRBV20-1 with TRBJ1-5, with no clear D. CDR3 size: 15 residues. The germline V gene has CDR1 DFQATT and CDR2 SNEGSKA (reference sequence). Trimming took 4 bases from V and 0 from J, leaving 13 bases between them. The CDR3 spells CSAIETGFSNQPQHF. CDR3 bases: TGCAGTGCTATAGAGACGGGGTTTAGCAATCAGCCCCAGCATTTT.

This clonotype was seen ten or more times. The chain has TRBV11-2 and TRBJ2-3; D is undetermined. Germline CDR1 is SGHAT and CDR2 is FQNNGV. The CDR3 has 14 residues. Trimming pared 0 bases from V and 8 bases from J, leaving 12 bases between. CDR3 loop: CASSLDRLDGTQYF. The CDR3, as DNA: TGTGCCAGCAGCTTAGATCGACTGGACGGTACGCAGTATTTT. Complete variable domain (other parts from reference TRBV11-2 and TRBJ2-3): EAGVAQSPRYKIIEKRQSVAFWCNPISGHATLYWYQQILGQGPKLLIQFQNNGVVDDSQLPKDRFSAERLKGVDSTLKIQPAKLEDSAVYLCASSLDRLDGTQYFGPGTRLTVL.

At least ten counts were recorded for this clonotype. The gene calls are TRBV11-2 and TRBJ2-1; 10 bases fit TRBD1. The CDR3 is made up of 17 amino acids. Germline CDR1 and CDR2: SGHAT and FQNNGV. Trimming removed 0 bases from V and 6 bases from J; junction bases left unmatched: 8. CDR3 loop: CASSLEPWDRGGNEQFF. The CDR3 DNA is TGTGCCAGCAGCTTAGAACCGTGGGACAGGGGAGGCAATGAGCAGTTCTTC.

This clonotype has more than one count but fewer than ten. The chain links TRBV10-1 to TRBJ2-5; 7 nucleotides align to TRBD1. The germline V gene has CDR1 WNHNN and CDR2 SYGVQD (reference sequence). V dropped 0 bases and J dropped 2; count of bases not matched to a gene: 3. The CDR3 covers 15 residues. The CDR3 sequence is CASSESGTAQETQYF. The CDR3 nucleotides are TGCGCCAGCAGTGAGTCGGGGACAGCTCAAGAGACCCAGTACTTC.

This clonotype was counted a few times. Sequence at one end of the junction differs from germline and may be a read error. The chain has TRBV6-2 or TRBV6-3 and TRBJ2-2, with a tentative D call TRBD2 (5 bases). CDR1 and CDR2 from the germline V gene are MNHEY and SVGEGT. The CDR3 is 13 amino acids. The CDR3 nucleotides are TGTGCCAGCAGTTTACACAGCACCGGGGAGCCGTTTTTT. Protein: CASSLHSTGEPFF.

This chain connects TRBV5-1 to TRBJ1-4, with D maybe TRBD1 (5 bases). V was shortened by 1 base and J by 6 bases, with 10 bases between the two germline ends. Germline V gene lookup returns CDR1 SGHRS and CDR2 YFSETQ. CDR3 length equals 14 residues. CDR3 protein: CASSLFGGDEKLFF. Here the CDR3 DNA reads TGCGCCAGCAGCTTGTTCGGGGGAGATGAAAAACTGTTTTTT. Combining the CDR3 with reference TRBV5-1 and TRBJ1-4 gives the whole variable domain KAGVTQTPRYLIKTRGQQVTLSCSPISGHRSVSWYQQTPGQGLQFLFEYFSETQRNKGNFPGRFSGRQFSNSRSEMNVSTLELGDSALYLCASSLFGGDEKLFFGSGTQLSVL.

This chain uses TRBV6-1 with TRBJ1-1; D may be TRBD1 (6 bases). Between the trimmed V and J ends, which lost 5 bases and 0 bases, there was a span of 19 bases. The CDR3 contains 17 residues. Germline V gene lookup returns CDR1 MNHNS and CDR2 SASEGT. The CDR3 spells CASSYPAGGAMNTEAFF. CDR3 DNA sequence: TGTGCCAGCAGTTACCCCGCCGGGGGGGCAATGAACACTGAAGCTTTCTTT.

There are many counts of this clonotype. The chain carries TRBV20-1 and TRBJ2-1; D ambiguous. CDR3 length: 14 amino acids. Germline V gene data show CDR1 as DFQATT and CDR2 as SNEGSKA (reference sequence). V gave up 3 bases and J gave up 0 bases, with 9 bases separating them. CDR3: CSARGVSSYNEQFF. In DNA form, the CDR3 reads TGCAGTGCTAGGGGTGTAAGCTCCTACAATGAGCAGTTCTTC.

This clonotype has a count of ten or more. V and J are TRBV24-1 and TRBJ1-2, with D possibly matching TRBD1 (6 bases). The CDR3 is 14 amino acids. Trimming took off 4 bases at V and 4 bases at J, with 12 bases between the two ends. CDR1 and CDR2 from the germline V gene are KGHDR and SFDVKD. In nucleotides, the CDR3 is TGTGCCACCAGTGAGAACGACAGGCTCTATGGCTACACCTTC. This sequence encodes CATSENDRLYGYTF.

The rearrangement uses TRBV20-1 and TRBJ2-1; D unclear. The CDR3 length is 18 residues. V was pared by 0 bases and J by 3 bases, with 21 bases between. CDR1 is DFQATT and CDR2 is SNEGSKA in the germline V gene (reference sequence). CDR3 coding DNA: TGCAGTGCTAGAGATTACGCGGTCAAGCCCCCGAGCTACAATGAGCAGTTCTTC. Translating gives CSARDYAVKPPSYNEQFF.

This clonotype was recorded at least ten times. The genes are TRBV20-1 and TRBJ1-5; 8 bases are a match to TRBD1. The CDR3 consists of 12 residues. In germline, CDR1 is DFQATT, CDR2 SNEGSKA (reference sequence). V was clipped by 8 bases and J by 5 bases; unmatched bases: 5. CDR3 sequence: CSPKTGDQPQHF. CDR3 coding DNA: TGCAGTCCGAAGACAGGGGATCAGCCCCAGCATTTT.

This clonotype has a count of ten or more. This rearrangement joins TRBV15 to TRBJ2-7; TRBD2 aligns across 10 bases. The CDR3 consists of 14 residues. The germline gives CDR1 LNHNV, CDR2 YYDKDF (reference sequence). Germline trimming cut 5 bases from V and 5 bases from J; bases unmatched to any gene: 6. CDR3 amino acids: CATSPSGSSDEQYF. The CDR3 coding sequence is TGTGCCACCAGCCCTAGCGGGAGTAGTGACGAGCAGTACTTC.

This clonotype was seen at least ten times. The chain is built from TRBV11-1 and TRBJ2-3, with D tentatively TRBD1 (5 bases). Germline values: CDR1 SGHAT, CDR2 FQDESV (reference sequence). Trimming removed 4 bases at V and 0 bases at J, with 8 bases between. This CDR3 spans 14 amino acids. CDR3 DNA sequence: TGTGCCAGCAGCTCGAGACAGAGCACAGATACGCAGTATTTT. It encodes CASSSRQSTDTQYF.

This chain joins TRBV10-3 and TRBJ1-1; 10 bases line up with TRBD1. The germline V gene has CDR1 ENHRY and CDR2 SYGVKD. The CDR3 is 11 residues long. The junction had 0 bases not matched to a gene; V was cut back by 4 bases and J by 10 bases. The CDR3 DNA reads as TGTGCCATCAGTGGGGACAGGGGAGCTTTCTTT. Encoded protein: CAISGDRGAFF.

The sample holds many counts of this clonotype. The gene calls are TRBV7-2 and TRBJ2-2, with TRBD1 identical over 8 bases. After removal of 7 bases from V and 10 bases from J, the junction contained 20 bases not matched to a gene. The length of the CDR3 is 17 residues. Germline V lookup: CDR1 SGHTA, CDR2 FQGNSA. The CDR3 DNA follows: TGTGCCAGCACTTATTACCCCGGGACAGGCGACCCCGAGGAGCTGTTTTTT. It specifies CASTYYPGTGDPEELFF.

This clonotype was detected ten times or more. The chain uses TRBV29-1 and TRBJ1-1; D may be TRBD1 (5 bases). From germline, CDR1 is SQVTM and CDR2 ANQGSEA. V was trimmed by 4 bases and J by 4 bases, leaving 16 bases between them. CDR3 length: 14 residues. CDR3 amino acids: CSVVAGTTATEAFF. DNA of the CDR3: TGCAGCGTTGTCGCAGGGACGACCGCCACTGAAGCTTTCTTT.

This clonotype was counted many times. This chain links TRBV5-1 with TRBJ2-7; 11 bases fit TRBD1. CDR3 length equals 15 residues. After removal of 0 bases from V and 4 bases from J, the junction contained 3 bases not matched to a gene. CDR1 SGHRS and CDR2 YFSETQ come from the germline V gene. The DNA of the CDR3 is TGCGCCAGCAGCTTGGAAGGGACAGGGGGATACGAGCAGTACTTC. It codes for CASSLEGTGGYEQYF.

This clonotype was recorded at least ten times. This chain joins TRBV27 and TRBJ1-2, with D unresolved. CDR3 length: 14 residues. Germline assignment: CDR1 MNHEY and CDR2 SMNVEV (reference sequence). Trimming took 5 bases from V and 4 from J, leaving 14 bases between them. The CDR3 DNA follows: TGTGCCAGCAGTCGCCGCTGGGAGGGCTATGGCTACACCTTC. Translating gives CASSRRWEGYGYTF.

This sequence joins TRBV12-3 or TRBV12-4 and TRBJ2-2; TRBD1 aligns across 7 bases. The V segment lost 4 bases and the J segment 6 bases; nucleotides outside the gene matches: 17. This CDR3 contains 18 residues. CDR3 nucleotides: TGTGCCAGCAGTTCTCAGGGGTGGGGCAGGGGGTTTGCCGGGGAGCTGTTTTTT. Residues: CASSSQGWGRGFAGELFF.

This clonotype was seen only a few times. The V gene is TRBV20-1, the J gene TRBJ1-3; perhaps TRBD1 as D (5 bases). Trimming took 2 bases from V and 0 from J, leaving 17 bases between them. Germline lookup yields CDR1 DFQATT and CDR2 SNEGSKA (reference sequence). This CDR3 comprises 17 residues. The CDR3 sequence is CSARNSRDLFSGNTIYF. CDR3 DNA: TGCAGTGCTAGAAACAGCAGGGACCTTTTCTCTGGAAACACCATATATTTT.

This clonotype appeared a few times. This chain joins TRBV10-2 and TRBJ2-1; TRBD2 matches 12 bases. The germline V gene encodes CDR1 WSHSY and CDR2 SAAADI. This CDR3 is built from 16 residues. V was clipped by 6 bases and J by 9 bases; unmatched bases: 12. CDR3 DNA sequence: TGCGCCAGCAGGGACCTAGCGGGAGGGCCGGCCGGTGAGCAGTTCTTC. Residues: CASRDLAGGPAGEQFF.

The table lists this clonotype with many counts. The chain links TRBV19 to TRBJ1-1; D is ambiguous. Trimming removed 5 bases at V and 0 bases at J, with 7 bases between. CDR1 LNHDA and CDR2 SQIVND come from the germline V gene (reference sequence). The CDR3 sequence is 13 residues long. CDR3 in amino acids: CASSPFMNTEAFF. DNA for the CDR3: TGTGCCAGTAGTCCCTTTATGAACACTGAAGCTTTCTTT. The entire variable domain, with the rest obtained from reference TRBV19 and TRBJ1-1, is as follows: DGGITQSPKYLFRKEGQNVTLSCEQNLNHDAMYWYRQDPGQGLRLIYYSQIVNDFQKGDIAEGYSVSREKKESFPLTVTSAQKNPTAFYLCASSPFMNTEAFFGQGTRLTVV.

This clonotype has only a few counts. This may be a read error: a much more frequent sequence differs by one nucleotide. V usage is TRBV4-2 and J usage is TRBJ2-1, with a tentative D call TRBD2 (6 bases). The ends were cut back, 4 bases at V and 4 bases at J, with 14 bases in the middle. The CDR3 consists of 15 residues. Germline lookup yields CDR1 LGHNA and CDR2 YNFKEQ. The CDR3 DNA follows: TGTGCCAGCAGCCTGGTATGGGACTCTTACAATGAGCAGTTCTTC. This sequence encodes CASSLVWDSYNEQFF.